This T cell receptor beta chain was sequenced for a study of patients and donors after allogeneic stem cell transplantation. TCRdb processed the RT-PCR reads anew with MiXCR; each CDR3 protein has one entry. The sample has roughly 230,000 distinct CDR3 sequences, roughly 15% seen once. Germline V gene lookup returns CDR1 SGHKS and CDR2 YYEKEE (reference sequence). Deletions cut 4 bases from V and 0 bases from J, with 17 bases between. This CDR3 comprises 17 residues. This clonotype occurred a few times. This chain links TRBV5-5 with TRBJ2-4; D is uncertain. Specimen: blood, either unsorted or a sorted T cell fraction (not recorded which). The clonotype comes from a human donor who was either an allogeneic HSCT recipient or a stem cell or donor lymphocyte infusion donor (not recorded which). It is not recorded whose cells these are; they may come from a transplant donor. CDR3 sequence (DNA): TGTGCCAGCAGCCAAGCCGTGAGTGCGATAGCCAAAAACATTCAGTACTTC. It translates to CASSQAVSAIAKNIQYF.